This entry concerns a single TCR beta chain. Its target is unknown. These data originate in a study of T cells in localized non-small cell lung cancer. Study-wide results and caveats: Of the tissues analyzed, uninvolved adjacent lung showed maximal T cell clonality, greater than tumor. It remains possible that heterogeneity exists, since only one tumor region was sequenced.

The CDR3 has 10 residues. Trimming cost V 6 bases and J 10 bases, with 4 bases left between them. Germline loops: CDR1 WNHNN, CDR2 SYGVQD (reference sequence). Generated by immunoSEQ multiplex PCR, the TCRdb table keeps only in-frame clones and is missing some. The sample consists of tens of thousands of clones, 85% to 90% of them appearing once. Sequenced material: peripheral blood, taken before any cancer treatment. This TCR was recovered from an older female donor with stage I squamous cell lung carcinoma. J is TRBJ1-6 and V is TRBV10-1; D is ambiguous. This CDR3 is CASRGSPLHF. The CDR3 DNA reads as TGCGCCAGCAGGGGATCACCCCTCCACTTT.